These 31 T cell receptor beta chains came from one sample sequenced in a study of read filtering for tumor transcriptome and immune sequencing (dated by TCRdb to 2020 to 2021). The run used an Illumina HiSeq 4000. TCR libraries were constructed from 300 to 400 ng RNA using the Immunoverse kit, and molecular barcoded adaptors covering alpha/delta and beta/gamma chains were employed. The public reads were quality trimmed at Q25 with fastp and then assembled into clones with MiXCR by TCRdb, keeping productive beta chains. Rows merge per CDR3 protein into single entries with the most common DNA and genes. For this sample the table gives around 26,000 distinct CDR3 sequences, of which over 13% were detected only once. The ten largest clones represent just under 45% of the sample. Input material: a population of CD138-negative cells sorted from bone marrow. The label giving this sample's cell subset or site can be read as: bone marrow mononuclear cells depleted of CD138+ plasma/myeloma cells by negative magnetic selection. These receptors were collected from a donor at least 40 years old with multiple myeloma.

This clonotype was recorded many times. The chain links TRBV6-2 or TRBV6-3 to TRBJ2-1; 9 bases are shared with TRBD1. Germline V CDR1 and CDR2: MNHEY, SVGEGT. J lost 5 bases, V lost 2 bases, and 7 bases had no gene match. This CDR3 spans 16 amino acids. CDR3: CASSYIGQGRDNEQFF. The CDR3 DNA reads as TGTGCCAGCAGTTACATTGGACAGGGGCGTGACAATGAGCAGTTCTTC.

Concerning this clonotype itself: A far larger clone is off by one base, so a read error is likely. The chain is built from TRBV11-1 and TRBJ2-6, with D perhaps matching TRBD2 (6 bases). The CDR3 sequence is 18 residues long. Per germline, CDR1 SGHAT and CDR2 FQDESV (reference sequence). V was trimmed by 6 bases and J by 2 bases, leaving 20 bases between them. This CDR3 reads CASSRRLDINPGANVLTF. CDR3 sequence (DNA): TGTGCCAGCAGTCGAAGACTAGATATTAACCCTGGGGCCAACGTCCTGACTTTC.

The sample holds many counts of this clonotype. The chain carries TRBV5-4 and TRBJ1-3; 8 bases match TRBD1. Per the germline V gene, CDR1 is SGHNT and CDR2 is YYREEE (reference sequence). The CDR3 length is 14 residues. Trimming cost V 4 bases and J 4 bases; bases outside gene matches: 4. This chain's CDR3 is CASSVGQGGNTIYF. DNA of the CDR3: TGTGCCAGCAGCGTCGGACAGGGAGGAAACACCATATATTTT.

At least ten counts were recorded for this clonotype. The chain employs TRBV3-1 and TRBJ2-7, with 12 bases identical to TRBD2. V lost 3 bases, J lost 7 bases, and 7 bases stayed unmatched. Germline values: CDR1 LGHDT, CDR2 YNNKEL (reference sequence). The CDR3 spans 15 residues. The CDR3: CASSHRLAGDDEQYF. The CDR3 DNA reads TGTGCCAGCAGCCACCGACTAGCGGGAGACGATGAGCAGTACTTC.

In its sample, this clonotype was seen many times. V and J are TRBV11-3 and TRBJ2-1; maybe TRBD2 (6 bases). V shed 1 base and J shed 9 bases, with 25 bases lying between them. The CDR3 extends over 18 amino acids. Germline CDR1 and CDR2: SGHNT and YENEEA. In DNA, the CDR3 is TGTGCCAGCAGCTTAGGGACTACCTTAACGGGAGTCGGCGGTGAGCAGTTCTTC. It yields the protein CASSLGTTLTGVGGEQFF.

This clonotype has a count of ten or more. The chain joins TRBV5-1 to TRBJ2-7, with D hard to call. Looked up from germline, CDR1 is SGHRS and CDR2 is YFSETQ. The CDR3 sequence is 14 residues long. The germline V and J ends were trimmed by 0 bases and 2 bases, with 9 bases remaining between them. The CDR3 DNA reads TGCGCCAGCAGCTTGGTTCCCGAGGCCTACGAGCAGTACTTC. Protein sequence: CASSLVPEAYEQYF.

This clonotype was found many times. The CDR3 reads CASSLVDVSTDTQYF. The CDR3 DNA is TGTGCCAGCAGCTTGGTTGACGTCAGCACAGATACGCAGTATTTT. V gene TRBV11-3 combines with J gene TRBJ2-3; D is unclear. The V gene lost 3 bases and the J gene lost 0 bases, with 10 bases spanning the gap. There are 15 residues in the CDR3. Germline CDR1 SGHNT, CDR2 YENEEA. Looking up the rest from reference TRBV11-3 and TRBJ2-3 gives the full variable domain: EAGVVQSPRYKIIEKKQPVAFWCNPISGHNTLYWYLQNLGQGPELLIRYENEEAVDDSQLPKDRFSAERLKGVDSTLKIQPAELGDSAVYLCASSLVDVSTDTQYFGPGTRLTVL.

As for this clonotype: An end of the junction differs from the germline gene, which may be a read error. CDR3 in amino acids: CASAPLAGGSYNEQLF. DNA of the CDR3: TGTGCCAGTGCCCCACTAGCGGGAGGATCCTACAATGAGCAGCTCTTC. The genes are TRBV19 and TRBJ2-1; TRBD2 matches 12 bases. Germline V lookup: CDR1 LNHDA, CDR2 SQIVND (reference sequence). CDR3 length: 16 residues.

Worth noting for this clonotype: This may come from a read error, since a much larger clone is one base off. The chain is built from TRBV5-1 and TRBJ2-7; D is ambiguous. From germline, CDR1 is SGHRS and CDR2 YFSETQ. CDR3 size: 14 residues. The CDR3 sequence: CAISLSTPSREQYF. The CDR3 DNA sequence: TGCGCCATCAGCTTGAGCACCCCCTCTCGGGAGCAGTACTTC.

This clonotype occurred many times. The V gene is TRBV5-1, the J gene TRBJ2-7; D perhaps matches TRBD2 (6 bases). The ends were cut back, 1 base at V and 5 bases at J, with 13 bases in the middle. Germline CDR1 is SGHRS and CDR2 is YFSETQ. This CDR3 region has 14 residues. CDR3 residues: CASSLNTGSNEQYF. CDR3 coding DNA: TGCGCCAGCAGCTTGAATACCGGGAGCAACGAGCAGTACTTC. Based on the CDR3 plus reference TRBV5-1 and TRBJ2-7, the full variable domain is KAGVTQTPRYLIKTRGQQVTLSCSPISGHRSVSWYQQTPGQGLQFLFEYFSETQRNKGNFPGRFSGRQFSNSRSEMNVSTLELGDSALYLCASSLNTGSNEQYFGPGTRLTVT.

This clonotype was counted many times. CDR3 residues: CASSYGQVGGGQGEQFF. CDR3 DNA: TGTGCCAGCAGTTACGGTCAGGTCGGGGGAGGGCAGGGGGAGCAGTTCTTC. The chain employs TRBV6-5 and TRBJ2-1; tentatively, D is TRBD2 (7 bases). The CDR3 has 17 residues. The ends were cut back, 2 bases at V and 10 bases at J, with 24 bases in the middle. The germline gives CDR1 MNHEY, CDR2 SVGAGI.

This clonotype was counted many times. The chain combines TRBV5-1 with TRBJ2-5; D not certain. The germline V and J ends were trimmed by 2 bases and 7 bases, with 12 bases remaining between them. Germline CDR1 SGHRS, CDR2 YFSETQ. The CDR3 runs 13 residues. The CDR3, as DNA: TGCGCCAGCAGCTTAAGCAGGTCGGGGACCCAGTACTTC. Protein sequence: CASSLSRSGTQYF.

A remark on this clonotype: An end of the junction does not agree with germline; a read error may underlie this. V usage is TRBV5-1 and J usage is TRBJ2-7; no definite D call. The CDR3 runs 15 residues. Per germline, CDR1 SGHRS and CDR2 YFSETQ. The CDR3 DNA is TGCGCCGGCAGCATGACCTGGGATAGTTCCTACGAGCAGTACTTC. Encoded protein: CAGSMTWDSSYEQYF.

V is TRBV7-2 and J is TRBJ2-3; D is unresolved. TRBJ1-5 explains the end of the DNA better; the J call may be wrong. The CDR3 has 17 residues. The germline V gene encodes CDR1 SGHTA and CDR2 FQGNSA. DNA for the CDR3: TGTGCCAGCAGCCCCCCCGGGCCGTTGTTTAGCACAGATACGCAGCATTTT. Translation gives CASSPPGPLFSTDTQHF.

This clonotype was counted ten times or more. J is TRBJ2-3 and V is TRBV18, with TRBD1 matching over 7 bases. V lost 5 bases, J lost 6 bases, and 17 bases stayed unmatched. This CDR3 comprises 17 residues. Germline V gene lookup returns CDR1 KGHSH and CDR2 LQKENI. The CDR3 DNA sequence: TGTGCCAGCTCAGGGCCGGACAGGCTACAGACGTCGGATACGCAGTATTTT. It yields the protein CASSGPDRLQTSDTQYF.

This clonotype was counted ten times or more. This chain uses TRBV3-1 with TRBJ2-3; no definite D call. This CDR3 spans 16 amino acids. Trimming took off 1 base at V and 2 bases at J, with 13 bases between the two ends. Germline CDR1 is LGHDT and CDR2 is YNNKEL (reference sequence). The CDR3 bases are TGTGCCAGCAGCCAAGGGGCGGCGGTGCACACAGATACGCAGTATTTT. Its translation is CASSQGAAVHTDTQYF.

The table lists this clonotype with many counts. This rearrangement joins TRBV5-1 to TRBJ2-1; 13 bases are shared with TRBD2. The CDR3 has 13 amino acids. V lost 3 bases and J lost 13; bases outside the gene matches: 4. The V gene's germline CDR1 is SGHRS and CDR2 YFSETQ. CDR3 sequence (DNA): TGCGCCAGCAGCTACGGACTAGCGGGAGAACAGTTCTTC. Translated, it gives CASSYGLAGEQFF.

The sample holds many counts of this clonotype. V usage is TRBV29-1 and J usage is TRBJ1-1; D is possibly TRBD1 (5 bases). The CDR3 length is 15 residues. Germline V gene sequence: CDR1 SQVTM, CDR2 ANQGSEA. V gave up 1 base and J gave up 4 bases, with 16 bases separating them. In nucleotides, the CDR3 is TGCAGCGTTGAAGGGGACTGGAGGTCCAGCACTGAAGCTTTCTTT. This codes for CSVEGDWRSSTEAFF.

The chain uses TRBV18 and TRBJ2-1; 8 bases line up with TRBD2. This CDR3 contains 15 residues. Trimming removed 1 base from V and 4 bases from J; junction bases left unmatched: 3. Germline lookup yields CDR1 KGHSH and CDR2 LQKENI. The CDR3: CASSPRSGSYNEQFF. CDR3 bases: TGTGCCAGCTCACCACGGAGCGGGAGTTACAATGAGCAGTTCTTC.

About this clonotype: A read error is likely, as this CDR3 ends without the conserved phenylalanine or tryptophan. J is TRBJ2-1 and V is TRBV4-1; D possibly uses TRBD1 or TRBD2 (5 bases each). The CDR3 loop spans 16 amino acids. Germline CDR1 and CDR2: MGHRA and YSYEKL. In nucleotides, the CDR3 is TGCGCCAGCAACCAAGTGGGACCGGGACGAAGTAATGAGCAGTTCTCC. As protein: CASNQVGPGRSNEQFS.

A remark on this clonotype: A much larger clone is a single base away; this may be a read error. The chain joins TRBV6-5 to TRBJ2-1, with 12 bases identical to TRBD2. The CDR3 runs to 17 residues. Germline values: CDR1 MNHEY, CDR2 SVGAGI. CDR3 region: CASSLGLAGGSANGQFF. For the CDR3, the DNA is TGTGCCAGCAGCCTTGGGCTAGCGGGAGGGTCTGCCAATGGGCAGTTCTTC.

This clonotype was detected many times. The J gene is TRBJ2-1, the V gene TRBV19, with 7 bases that match TRBD2. CDR3 length equals 13 residues. V lost 6 bases, J lost 7 bases, and 6 bases stayed unmatched. Germline V lookup: CDR1 LNHDA, CDR2 SQIVND (reference sequence). CDR3 DNA: TGTGCCAGTAGAGGCGGGAGTGGGAATGAGCAGTTCTTC. Protein sequence: CASRGGSGNEQFF.

This clonotype occurred many times. V is TRBV12-3 or TRBV12-4 and J is TRBJ2-3; TRBD2 agrees at 12 bases. This CDR3 has 23 amino acids. After removal of 3 bases from V and 4 bases from J, the junction contained 26 bases not matched to a gene. The DNA of the CDR3 is TGTGCCAGCAGTTTTCCGGTCCCAGGACTAGCGGGATTGAGGGCTAGTAATCCAGATACGCAGTATTTT. Translating it yields CASSFPVPGLAGLRASNPDTQYF.

This clonotype has at least ten counts. CDR3 bases: TGCGCCAGCAGCTCTCTTGAGGGGCCGGCAGATACGCAGTATTTT. Translated, it gives CASSSLEGPADTQYF. J is TRBJ2-3 and V is TRBV5-1, with D perhaps matching TRBD1 or TRBD2 (5 bases each). Germline assignment: CDR1 SGHRS and CDR2 YFSETQ. The CDR3 totals 15 residues. Trimming cost V 3 bases and J 4 bases, with 15 bases left between them.

This clonotype was counted many times. This rearrangement joins TRBV7-2 to TRBJ1-3, with 11 positions matching TRBD1. Germline lookup yields CDR1 SGHTA and CDR2 FQGNSA. The CDR3 runs 18 residues. Unmatched junction bases numbered 12, after V lost 2 bases and J lost 6 bases. Here the CDR3 DNA reads TGTGCCAGCAGCTTAATCCGAAGTGGGACAGGGGGAATAAACACCATATATTTT. It specifies CASSLIRSGTGGINTIYF.

This clonotype appeared many times. This chain links TRBV29-1 with TRBJ2-7; D might be TRBD1 or TRBD2, each matching 5 bases. From germline, CDR1 is SQVTM and CDR2 ANQGSEA. Trimming cost V 8 bases and J 5 bases, with 13 bases left between them. The CDR3 covers 11 residues. CDR3 coding DNA: TGCAGCCCCACCGGGACCGACGAGCAGTACTTC. It codes for CSPTGTDEQYF.

This clonotype was counted at least ten times. V is TRBV5-1 and J is TRBJ2-5, with D perhaps TRBD1 (6 bases). V lost 4 bases to trimming and J lost 5 bases, with 18 bases between them. Germline values: CDR1 SGHRS, CDR2 YFSETQ. The CDR3 sequence is 15 residues long. The CDR3 reads CASSRSGTQRETQYF. CDR3 nucleotides: TGCGCCAGCAGCCGGTCCGGGACACAAAGGGAGACCCAGTACTTC.

This clonotype came up many times. J is TRBJ2-3 and V is TRBV29-1; no firm D call. This CDR3 has 13 amino acids. Germline assignment: CDR1 SQVTM and CDR2 ANQGSEA. V was clipped by 7 bases and J by 2 bases, with 13 bases between them. CDR3 loop: CSAGRPYTDTQYF. The CDR3, as DNA: TGCAGCGCCGGCAGGCCCTACACAGATACGCAGTATTTT.

This clonotype has ten or more counts. The chain carries TRBV28 and TRBJ2-5; TRBD2 agrees at 11 bases. V dropped 6 bases and J dropped 5; count of bases not matched to a gene: 14. From germline, CDR1 is MDHEN and CDR2 SYDVKM. CDR3 length: 17 residues. The CDR3 here is CASRADLAGGAPETQYF. DNA for the CDR3: TGTGCCAGCAGGGCAGACCTAGCGGGGGGCGCACCGGAGACCCAGTACTTC.

This clonotype was detected ten times or more. The chain couples TRBV4-2 to TRBJ1-6, with 8 bases aligning to TRBD1. J lost 7 bases, V lost 7 bases, and 15 bases had no gene match. CDR1 is LGHNA and CDR2 is YNFKEQ in the germline V gene. The CDR3 length is 17 residues. The CDR3 spells CASNSLTGGVKNSPLHF. CDR3 DNA sequence: TGTGCCAGCAACTCACTCACAGGGGGGGTTAAGAATTCACCCCTCCACTTT.

Comments on this clonotype: An end of the junction differs from the germline gene, which may be a read error. The CDR3 DNA reads as TGCGCCAGCAGCTTAGGACAGGCCAACTATAGCTACACCTTC. It encodes CASSLGQANYSYTF. The genes are TRBV5-1 and TRBJ1-2; 7 bases line up with TRBD1. CDR3 length: 14 residues. Germline assignment: CDR1 SGHRS and CDR2 YFSETQ.